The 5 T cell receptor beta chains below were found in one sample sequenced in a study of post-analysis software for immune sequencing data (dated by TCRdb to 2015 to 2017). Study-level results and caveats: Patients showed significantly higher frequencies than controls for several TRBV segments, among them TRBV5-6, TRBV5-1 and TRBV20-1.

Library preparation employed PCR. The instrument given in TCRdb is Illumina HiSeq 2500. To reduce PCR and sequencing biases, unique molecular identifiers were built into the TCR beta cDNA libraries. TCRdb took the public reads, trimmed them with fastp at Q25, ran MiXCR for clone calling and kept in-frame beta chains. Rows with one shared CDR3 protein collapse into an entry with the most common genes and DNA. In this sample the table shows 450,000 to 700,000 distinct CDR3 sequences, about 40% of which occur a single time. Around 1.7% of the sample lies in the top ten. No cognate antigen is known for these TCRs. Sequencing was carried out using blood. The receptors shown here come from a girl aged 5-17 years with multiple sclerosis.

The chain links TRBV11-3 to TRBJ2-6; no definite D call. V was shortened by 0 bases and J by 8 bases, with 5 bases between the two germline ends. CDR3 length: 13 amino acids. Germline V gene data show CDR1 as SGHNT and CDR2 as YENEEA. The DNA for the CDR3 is TGTGCCAGCAGCTTAGATCCCTCCAACGTCCTGACTTTC. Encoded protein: CASSLDPSNVLTF.

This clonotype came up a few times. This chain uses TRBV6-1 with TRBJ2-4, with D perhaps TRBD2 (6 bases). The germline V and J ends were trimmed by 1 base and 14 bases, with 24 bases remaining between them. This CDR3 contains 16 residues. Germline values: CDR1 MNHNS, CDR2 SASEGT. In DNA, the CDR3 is TGTGCCAGCAGTGAAGTATCCAGGGAGTACGGACGCGGGGAGTACTTC. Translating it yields CASSEVSREYGRGEYF.

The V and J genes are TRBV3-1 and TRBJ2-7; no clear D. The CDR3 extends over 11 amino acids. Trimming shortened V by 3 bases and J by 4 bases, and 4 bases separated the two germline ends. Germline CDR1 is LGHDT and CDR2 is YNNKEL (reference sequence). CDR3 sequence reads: CASSHGYEQYF. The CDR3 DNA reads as TGTGCCAGCAGCCATGGATACGAGCAGTACTTC.

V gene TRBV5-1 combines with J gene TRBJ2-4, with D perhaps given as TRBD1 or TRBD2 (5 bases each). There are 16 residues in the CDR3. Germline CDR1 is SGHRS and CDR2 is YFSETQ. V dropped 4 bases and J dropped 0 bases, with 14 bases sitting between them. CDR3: CASSPGALLAKNIQYF. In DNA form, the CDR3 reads TGCGCCAGCAGCCCCGGGGCGCTACTAGCCAAAAACATTCAGTACTTC.

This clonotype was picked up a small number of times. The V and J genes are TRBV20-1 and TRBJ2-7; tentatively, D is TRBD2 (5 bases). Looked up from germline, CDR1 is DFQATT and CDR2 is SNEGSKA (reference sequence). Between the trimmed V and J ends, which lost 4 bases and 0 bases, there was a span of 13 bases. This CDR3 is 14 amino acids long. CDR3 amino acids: CSANRRVSSYEQYF. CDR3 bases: TGCAGTGCTAATAGGCGGGTTAGCTCCTACGAGCAGTACTTC.